The 3 T cell receptor beta chains presented below share a single source sample, sequenced in a study of T cells expressing NK-cell markers. TCRdb processed the 5' RACE reads again and assigns one entry to each CDR3 protein, with no DNA. The sample includes 350,000 to 400,000 distinct CDR3 sequences. The sequencing input was blood T cells: a sorted CD56 or NKG2C T cell subset, CD4+ or CD8+ T cells, or bulk PBMC T cells (not recorded which). These receptors originate from a woman aged 50 to 60 in good health.

V gene TRBV6-6 combines with J gene TRBJ1-1; TCRdb names TRBD1, which stays unverified in the absence of DNA. Per germline, CDR1 MNHNY and CDR2 SVGAGI (reference sequence). The CDR3 totals 16 residues. The CDR3 is CASSYPTGTGGTEAFF.

J is TRBJ2-2 and V is TRBV5-1. CDR1 and CDR2 from the germline V gene are SGHRS and YFSETQ. This CDR3 region has 15 residues. The CDR3 protein is CASSLEISATGELFF. Full variable domain (outside the CDR3, taken from reference TRBV5-1 and TRBJ2-2): KAGVTQTPRYLIKTRGQQVTLSCSPISGHRSVSWYQQTPGQGLQFLFEYFSETQRNKGNFPGRFSGRQFSNSRSEMNVSTLELGDSALYLCASSLEISATGELFFGEGSRLTVL.

The V and J genes are TRBV12-5 and TRBJ2-3; TCRdb reports TRBD2, a call that lacks DNA to check it against. Germline V CDR1 and CDR2: LGHNT, FRNRAP. This CDR3 region has 15 residues. The CDR3: CASGLSSGYTDTQYF.